One and the same sample provided the 16 T cell receptor beta chains below, sequenced in a study of blood T cells in healthy people across ages (dated by TCRdb to the mid-2010s). The library was made by 5' RACE. Sequenced on an Illumina HiSeq 2500. The second PCR ran for roughly 7 to 12 cycles and used a J-beta primer mix along with a sample-barcoded 5' primer. TCRdb's own reprocessing of the public reads used fastp at Q25 and MiXCR and kept productive beta chains. Each entry is one CDR3 protein sequence, shown with its most common DNA and genes. Present in this sample are about 1.8 million distinct CDR3 sequences, about 49% of which were seen just once. More than 2% of the sample rests with the top ten. Sequencing was done on a sample of blood. The receptors were sampled from a woman aged 35 to 49 in good health.

V usage is TRBV5-1 and J usage is TRBJ1-2; 7 bases are shared with TRBD1. CDR3 length equals 14 residues. In germline, CDR1 is SGHRS, CDR2 YFSETQ. V dropped 3 bases and J dropped 6; count of bases not matched to a gene: 8. CDR3 amino acids: CASSSGGILNGYTF. DNA of the CDR3: TGCGCCAGCAGCTCAGGGGGTATCTTAAATGGCTACACCTTC.

The chain uses TRBV27 and TRBJ1-6; 7 bases line up with TRBD1. The CDR3 has 14 amino acids. Germline V gene lookup returns CDR1 MNHEY and CDR2 SMNVEV (reference sequence). J gave up 7 bases and V 6 bases, and 6 bases lay outside the gene matches. The CDR3 region is CASSVGGGNSPLHF. CDR3 nucleotide sequence: TGTGCCAGCAGCGTAGGGGGCGGGAATTCACCCCTCCACTTT.

The rearrangement joins TRBV11-2 to TRBJ2-7, with TRBD2 identical over 13 bases. The V segment lost 9 bases and the J segment 2 bases; nucleotides outside the gene matches: 4. Germline loops: CDR1 SGHAT, CDR2 FQNNGV. The CDR3 spans 14 residues. In nucleotides, the CDR3 is TGTGCCAGTAGACTAGCGGGGGGCACCTACGAGCAGTACTTC. It specifies CASRLAGGTYEQYF.

This chain connects TRBV4-1 to TRBJ1-2; 9 positions match TRBD1. Germline CDR1 reads MGHRA; CDR2 reads YSYEKL. CDR3 length: 16 residues. Losses at the gene ends were 3 bases for V and 5 bases for J; bases not matched to a gene: 10. The CDR3, as DNA: TGCGCCAGCAGCCAGCCCGGACAGGGGATTCGGTATGGCTACACCTTC. Translated, it gives CASSQPGQGIRYGYTF.

The rearrangement links TRBV7-9 to TRBJ2-4; D might be TRBD2 (6 bases). Trimming left V 5 bases short and J 9 bases short, with 20 bases between. From germline, CDR1 is SEHNR and CDR2 FQNEAQ (reference sequence). CDR3 length: 15 amino acids. The CDR3 here is CASSPGTERGSIQYF. The DNA for the CDR3 is TGTGCCAGCAGCCCCGGGACCGAACGGGGGAGCATTCAGTACTTC. The whole variable domain, remainder taken from reference TRBV7-9 and TRBJ2-4, is DTGVSQNPRHKITKRGQNVTFRCDPISEHNRLYWYRQTLGQGPEFLTYFQNEAQLEKSRLLSDRFSAERPKGSFSTLEIQRTEQGDSAMYLCASSPGTERGSIQYFGAGTRLSVL.

As for this clonotype: One junction end disagrees with the germline gene, perhaps due to a read error. V usage is TRBV3-1 and J usage is TRBJ1-2; D possibly corresponds to TRBD1 (6 bases). The germline V gene has CDR1 LGHDT and CDR2 YNNKEL (reference sequence). There are 14 residues in the CDR3. DNA of the CDR3: TGTGCCAGCAGCCGGCAAGGGGGGTCAGGTGGCCACACCTTC. Its translation is CASSRQGGSGGHTF.

This clonotype was counted a few times. The J gene is TRBJ2-7, the V gene TRBV20-1; TRBD1 matches 10 bases. This CDR3 is 13 amino acids long. Trimming cost V 3 bases and J 3 bases; bases outside gene matches: 2. Germline CDR1 reads DFQATT; CDR2 reads SNEGSKA (reference sequence). The CDR3 sequence: CSARTGGYYEQYF. The CDR3 bases are TGCAGTGCTAGGACAGGGGGCTACTACGAGCAGTACTTC.

This clonotype was recorded a few times. The genes are TRBV20-1 and TRBJ2-3; maybe TRBD1 (6 bases). Germline lookup yields CDR1 DFQATT and CDR2 SNEGSKA (reference sequence). The CDR3 consists of 16 residues. Between the trimmed V and J ends, which lost 5 bases and 1 base, there was a span of 19 bases. CDR3 region: CSAQKHRELGTDTQYF. The DNA of the CDR3 is TGCAGTGCTCAGAAGCACAGGGAGTTGGGCACAGATACGCAGTATTTT.

The rearrangement joins TRBV29-1 to TRBJ2-3; D is unclear. Germline V CDR1 and CDR2: SQVTM, ANQGSEA. There are 13 residues in the CDR3. V was cut by 1 base and J by 5 bases, with 10 bases left in between. The CDR3 here is CSVEVDQRDTQYF. CDR3 in DNA: TGCAGCGTTGAAGTCGACCAAAGAGATACGCAGTATTTT.

The chain's CDR3 is CASSLSGGAVTDTQYF. The DNA of the CDR3 is TGTGCCAGCAGCCTTAGCGGGGGGGCCGTGACAGATACGCAGTATTTT. The genes are TRBV7-2 and TRBJ2-3; 11 positions agree with TRBD2. J lost 3 bases, V lost 5 bases, and 7 bases had no gene match. The germline V gene encodes CDR1 SGHTA and CDR2 FQGNSA. This CDR3 spans 16 amino acids.

The rearrangement joins TRBV6-5 to TRBJ1-2, with TRBD1 matching 7 bases. The ends lost 6 bases at V and 6 bases at J; junction bases unmatched: 16. The CDR3 is made up of 16 amino acids. Germline CDR1 is MNHEY and CDR2 is SVGAGI. The CDR3 sequence is CASSKEVGGDRDGYTF. CDR3 DNA: TGTGCCAGCAGCAAAGAAGTTGGGGGTGACAGGGATGGCTACACCTTC.

The chain has TRBV6-1 and TRBJ2-7; D is unresolved. Per germline, CDR1 MNHNS and CDR2 SASEGT. V lost 2 bases and J lost 7, with 6 bases in between. The CDR3 sequence is 11 residues long. The CDR3 nucleotides are TGTGCCAGCAGTGAAAGGAATGAGCAGTACTTC. Protein sequence: CASSERNEQYF.

The rearrangement joins TRBV4-2 to TRBJ1-2; TRBD1 is a possible D gene (6 bases). The CDR3 covers 15 residues. V lost 0 bases and J lost 4, with 12 bases in between. Per germline, CDR1 LGHNA and CDR2 YNFKEQ. CDR3 DNA: TGTGCCAGCAGCCAAGAGGCGAGGGGGTCCTATGGCTACACCTTC. Translation: CASSQEARGSYGYTF.

The V gene is TRBV29-1, the J gene TRBJ2-6; TRBD1 is a possible D gene (6 bases). Trimming stripped 2 bases from V and 4 bases from J, with 15 bases between. CDR3 length: 16 residues. Germline assignment: CDR1 SQVTM and CDR2 ANQGSEA. The CDR3 region is CSVEFQQGLGANVLTF. In DNA, the CDR3 is TGCAGCGTTGAATTCCAACAGGGTTTGGGGGCCAACGTCCTGACTTTC.

This clonotype was picked up a small number of times. This rearrangement joins TRBV6-5 to TRBJ2-1; D remains ambiguous. The ends were cut back, 2 bases at V and 3 bases at J, with 14 bases in the middle. The CDR3 sequence is 16 residues long. CDR1 and CDR2 from the germline V gene are MNHEY and SVGAGI. The CDR3 bases are TGTGCCAGCAGTTACGGGTCCATGGACGGCTACAATGAGCAGTTCTTC. It codes for CASSYGSMDGYNEQFF.

The chain uses TRBV6-6 and TRBJ2-4; 10 bases match TRBD2. Trimming took 4 bases from V and 8 from J; bases not matched to a gene: 14. Germline CDR1 is MNHNY and CDR2 is SVGAGI (reference sequence). The length of the CDR3 is 17 residues. CDR3 sequence: CASSWTQPERGGYIQYF. The DNA of the CDR3 is TGTGCCAGCAGTTGGACCCAACCCGAGCGGGGGGGGTACATTCAGTACTTC.